Listed below are T cell receptor beta chains from one sample, sequenced in a study of human T cells and chemical hapten exposure. MiXCR, applied by TCRdb to the RACE reads, yields one record per CDR3 protein. Of around 69,000 distinct CDR3 sequences detected, about 8.5% appear once; the ten largest clones hold about 3.5%. The sequences come from whole blood, collected in connection with sensitization to the hapten diphenylcyclopropenone (DPC). These receptors came from a woman in her forties or fifties with alopecia areata. Some clones in this sample may be carry-over from other donors' samples. The CDR3 runs from the conserved cysteine through the conserved F or W. A D gene is named only where the DNA matches it firmly. Clone size is given for some rows only: seen once, a few or many times, or a class if the clone is expanded.

TRBV4-1	few	TRBJ1-2	NA	TGCGCCAGCAGCCAAGAACAGACAGACTATGGCTACACCTTC	CASSQEQTDYGYTF
TRBV15	few	TRBJ1-5	NA	TGTGCCACCAGCAGAGATTCGGGAACTCATCAGCCCCAGCATTTT	CATSRDSGTHQPQHF
TRBV6-2/TRBV6-3	NA	TRBJ1-5	NA	TGTGCCAGCAGTTTCAGGGATAGCAATCAGCCCCAGCATTTT	CASSFRDSNQPQHF
TRBV20-1	many	TRBJ1-5	NA	TGCAGTGCGAGACTCGGACGGGGTCAGCCCCAGCATTTT	CSARLGRGQPQHF
TRBV12-3/TRBV12-4	NA	TRBJ2-3	TRBD2	TGTGCCAGCAGTCTTAGCGGGAGGGCGCAGTATTTT	CASSLSGRAQYF
TRBV30	NA	TRBJ1-5	TRBD1	TGTGCCTGGAGTGTACCAGGGGGCGCATATCAGCCCCAGCATTTT	CAWSVPGGAYQPQHF
TRBV5-1	few	TRBJ1-6	TRBD1	TGCGCCAGCTCACGAACCGGGACAGTCTCCTATAATTCACCCCTCCACTTT	CASSRTGTVSYNSPLHF
TRBV7-3	many	TRBJ1-1	NA	TGTGCCAGCAGCTCCTCAGGAGTCGGGGGAGGCACTGAAGCTTTCTTT	CASSSSGVGGGTEAFF
TRBV4-2	NA	TRBJ1-5	NA	TGTGCCAGCAGCCAAAGGAACGGGGCCGATCAGCCCCAGCATTTT	CASSQRNGADQPQHF
TRBV29-1	many	TRBJ1-4	TRBD1	TGCAGCGTTCGACTACAGGGGGCGTTAGGAAAACTGTTTTTT	CSVRLQGALGKLFF
TRBV2	few	TRBJ2-3	NA	TGTGCCAGCAGTGAGCACGAGAGAGATACGCAGTATTTT	CASSEHERDTQYF
TRBV14	many	TRBJ1-2	NA	TGTGCCAGCAGCCCCGGACAGCAGGCTAACTATGGCTACACCTTC	CASSPGQQANYGYTF
TRBV9	many	TRBJ1-1	NA	TGTGCCAGCAGCCCCTATGGAGGCGATAACACTGAAGCTTTCTTT	CASSPYGGDNTEAFF